The present TCR beta chain was sequenced within a study of regulatory T cells in long-lasting Graves disease. Whole-study context: Persistence in Graves' disease required over 5 years of antithyroid drugs plus positive TSH receptor antibodies.

The authors built TCR beta libraries using iRepertoire HTBI primers and Arm-PCR of CDR3 regions. MiXCR was run by TCRdb on the multiplex PCR reads, yielding one entry per CDR3 protein. Here the sample spans 400,000 to 450,000 distinct CDR3 sequences, around a quarter being singletons. This clonotype has ten or more counts. Time point here: persistent/refractory GD, antithyroid drugs over 5 years with positive TRAb. RNA isolated from PBMCs was used to make the TCR library. Germline loops: CDR1 SQVTM, CDR2 ANQGSEA. CDR3 size: 18 residues. V gave up 2 bases and J gave up 2 bases; unmatched junction bases: 16.

This specimen was peripheral blood mononuclear cells (PBMCs), taken when the disease was refractory, from a patient treated with antithyroid drugs. The TCR sequence derives from a female donor with Graves disease. The gene calls are TRBV29-1 and TRBJ1-2; TRBD1 matches 8 bases. Written as DNA, the CDR3 is TGCAGCGTTGAAAGCGAAAGGACAGGGATTCCCCTAAACTATGGCTACACCTTC. Translated, it gives CSVESERTGIPLNYGYTF. Full variable domain (missing parts from reference TRBV29-1 and TRBJ1-2): SAVISQKPSRDICQRGTSLTIQCQVDSQVTMMFWYRQQPGQSLTLIATANQGSEATYESGFVIDKFPISRPNLTFSTLTVSNMSPEDSSIYLCSVESERTGIPLNYGYTFGSGTRLTVV.